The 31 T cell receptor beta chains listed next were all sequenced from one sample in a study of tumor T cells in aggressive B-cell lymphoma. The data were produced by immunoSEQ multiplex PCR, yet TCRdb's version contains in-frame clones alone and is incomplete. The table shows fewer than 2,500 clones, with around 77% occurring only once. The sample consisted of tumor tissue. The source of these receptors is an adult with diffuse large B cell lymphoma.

CDR3 DNA: TGTGCCAGCAAGGATTTGCGGGGGGGATCCTACGAGCAGTACTTC. It yields the protein CASKDLRGGSYEQYF. The chain carries TRBV2 and TRBJ2-7, with 9 bases matching TRBD2. The ends lost 7 bases at V and 1 base at J; junction bases unmatched: 8. Germline V gene sequence: CDR1 SNHLY, CDR2 FYNNEI. The CDR3 has 15 amino acids.

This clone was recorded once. CDR3 nucleotides: TGTGCCAGCAGCCCGGGGGTTTGGGGTGGAGCAAAGCAGTTCTTC. Protein: CASSPGVWGGAKQFF. The rearrangement joins TRBV11-2 to TRBJ2-1, with D possibly matching TRBD2 (6 bases). V shed 5 bases and J shed 11 bases, with 22 bases lying between them. The germline V gene has CDR1 SGHAT and CDR2 FQNNGV. This CDR3 is 15 amino acids long.

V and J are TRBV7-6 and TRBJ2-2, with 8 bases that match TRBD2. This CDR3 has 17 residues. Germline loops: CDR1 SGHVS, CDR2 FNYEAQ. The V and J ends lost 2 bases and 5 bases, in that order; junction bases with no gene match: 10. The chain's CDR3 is CASSLRGTRGSTGELFF. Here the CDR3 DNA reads TGTGCCAGCAGCTTAAGGGGGACTAGGGGGTCGACCGGGGAGCTGTTTTTT.

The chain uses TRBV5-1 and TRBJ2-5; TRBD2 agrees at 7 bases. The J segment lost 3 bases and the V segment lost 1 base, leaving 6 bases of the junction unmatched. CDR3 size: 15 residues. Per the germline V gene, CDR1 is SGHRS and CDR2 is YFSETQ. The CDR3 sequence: CASSLSEGGEETQYF. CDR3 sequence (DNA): TGCGCCAGCAGCTTGTCGGAGGGAGGGGAAGAGACCCAGTACTTC.

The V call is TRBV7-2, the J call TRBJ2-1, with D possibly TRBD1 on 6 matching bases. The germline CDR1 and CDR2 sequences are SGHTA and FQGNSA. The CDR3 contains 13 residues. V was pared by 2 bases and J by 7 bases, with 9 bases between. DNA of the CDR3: TGTGCCAGCAGCTTAAGGGGGACAAATGAGCAGTTCTTC. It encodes CASSLRGTNEQFF.

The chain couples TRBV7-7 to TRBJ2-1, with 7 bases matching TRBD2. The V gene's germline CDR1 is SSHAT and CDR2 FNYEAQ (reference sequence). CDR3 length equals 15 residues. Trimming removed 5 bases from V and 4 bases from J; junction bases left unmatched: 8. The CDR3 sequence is CASSPAAGLYNEQFF. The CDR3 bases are TGTGCCAGCAGCCCAGCAGCGGGGCTTTACAATGAGCAGTTCTTC.

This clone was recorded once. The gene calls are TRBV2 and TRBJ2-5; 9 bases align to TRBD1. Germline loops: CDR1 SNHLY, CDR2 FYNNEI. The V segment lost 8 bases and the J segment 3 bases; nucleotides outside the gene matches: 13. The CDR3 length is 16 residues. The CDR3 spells CASAGGQGDLEETQYF. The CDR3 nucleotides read TGTGCCAGCGCCGGGGGACAGGGAGATTTGGAAGAGACCCAGTACTTC.

The CDR3 protein is CASSEYGGIYQETQYF. CDR3 sequence (DNA): TGTGCCAGCAGTGAATACGGGGGGATATACCAAGAGACCCAGTACTTC. The chain is built from TRBV6-1 and TRBJ2-5; the match to TRBD2 covers 7 bases. This CDR3 has 16 residues. Germline values: CDR1 MNHNS, CDR2 SASEGT. The V segment lost 2 bases and the J segment 0 bases; nucleotides outside the gene matches: 6.

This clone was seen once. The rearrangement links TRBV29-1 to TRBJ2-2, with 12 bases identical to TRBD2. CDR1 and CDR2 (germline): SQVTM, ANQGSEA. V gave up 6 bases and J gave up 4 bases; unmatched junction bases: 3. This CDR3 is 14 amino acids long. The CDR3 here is CSVPSGRVTGELFF. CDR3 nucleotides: TGCAGCGTCCCTAGCGGGAGGGTCACCGGGGAGCTGTTTTTT.

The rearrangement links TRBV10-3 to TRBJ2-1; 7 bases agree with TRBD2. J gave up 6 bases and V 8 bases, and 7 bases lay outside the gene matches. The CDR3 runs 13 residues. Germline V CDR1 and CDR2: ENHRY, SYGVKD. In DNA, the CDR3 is TGTGCCATCGGGGACTACTCGGGCAATGAGCAGTTCTTC. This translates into CAIGDYSGNEQFF.

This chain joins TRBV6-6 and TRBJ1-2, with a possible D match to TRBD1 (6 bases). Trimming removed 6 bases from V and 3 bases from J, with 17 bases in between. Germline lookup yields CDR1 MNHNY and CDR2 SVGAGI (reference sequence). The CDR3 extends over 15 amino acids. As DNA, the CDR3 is TGTGCCAGCAGCACTCAACAGGGAGGGTACTATGGCTACACCTTC. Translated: CASSTQQGGYYGYTF.

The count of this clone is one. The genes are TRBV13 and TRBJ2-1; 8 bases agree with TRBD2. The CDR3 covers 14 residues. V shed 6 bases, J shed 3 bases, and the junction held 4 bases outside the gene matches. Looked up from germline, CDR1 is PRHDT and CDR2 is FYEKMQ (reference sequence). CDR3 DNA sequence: TGTGCCAGCAGTTCGGGGGGGATCTACAATGAGCAGTTCTTC. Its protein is CASSSGGIYNEQFF. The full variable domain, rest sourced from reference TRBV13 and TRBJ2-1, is AAGVIQSPRHLIKEKRETATLKCYPIPRHDTVYWYQQGPGQDPQFLISFYEKMQSDKGSIPDRFSAQQFSDYHSELNMSSLELGDSALYFCASSSGGIYNEQFFGPGTRLTVL.

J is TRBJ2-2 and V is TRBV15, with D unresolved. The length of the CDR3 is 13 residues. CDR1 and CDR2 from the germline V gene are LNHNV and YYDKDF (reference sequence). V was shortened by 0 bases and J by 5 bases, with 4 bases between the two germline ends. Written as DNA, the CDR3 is TGTGCCACCAGCAGAGATTCTACCGGGGAGCTGTTTTTT. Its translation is CATSRDSTGELFF. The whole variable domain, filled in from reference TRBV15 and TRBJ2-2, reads DAMVIQNPRYQVTQFGKPVTLSCSQTLNHNVMYWYQQKSSQAPKLLFHYYDKDFNNEADTPDNFQSRRPNTSFCFLDIRSPGLGDTAMYLCATSRDSTGELFFGEGSRLTVL.

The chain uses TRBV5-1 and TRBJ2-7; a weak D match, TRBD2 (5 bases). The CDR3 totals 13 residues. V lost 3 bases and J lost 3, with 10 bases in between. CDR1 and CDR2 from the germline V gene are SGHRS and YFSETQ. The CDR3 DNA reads TGCGCCAGCAGCTACGAGGGAATCTACGAGCAGTACTTC. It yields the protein CASSYEGIYEQYF.

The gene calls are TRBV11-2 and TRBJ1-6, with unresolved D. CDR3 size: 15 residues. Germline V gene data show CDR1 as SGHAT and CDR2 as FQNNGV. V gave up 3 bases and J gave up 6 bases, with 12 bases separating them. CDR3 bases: TGTGCCAGCAGCTTCACCGACTCTACTAATTCACCCCTCCACTTT. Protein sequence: CASSFTDSTNSPLHF.

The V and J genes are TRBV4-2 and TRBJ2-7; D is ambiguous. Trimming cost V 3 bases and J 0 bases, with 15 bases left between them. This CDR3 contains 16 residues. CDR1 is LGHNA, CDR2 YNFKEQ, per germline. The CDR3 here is CASSHHNRPGSYEQYF. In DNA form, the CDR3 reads TGTGCCAGCAGCCATCACAACCGTCCAGGCTCCTACGAGCAGTACTTC.

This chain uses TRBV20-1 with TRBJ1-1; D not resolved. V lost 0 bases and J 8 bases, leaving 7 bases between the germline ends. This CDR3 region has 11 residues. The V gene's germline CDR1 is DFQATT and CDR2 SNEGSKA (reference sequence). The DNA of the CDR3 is TGCAGTGCTAGAGATCCAGGAGAAGCTTTCTTT. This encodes CSARDPGEAFF.

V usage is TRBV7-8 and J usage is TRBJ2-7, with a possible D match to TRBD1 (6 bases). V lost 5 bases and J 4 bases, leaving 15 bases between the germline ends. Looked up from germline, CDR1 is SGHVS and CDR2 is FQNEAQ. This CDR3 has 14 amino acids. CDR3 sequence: CASSPRGGGYEQYF. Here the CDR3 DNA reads TGTGCCAGCAGCCCCCGTGGGGGCGGGTACGAGCAGTACTTC.

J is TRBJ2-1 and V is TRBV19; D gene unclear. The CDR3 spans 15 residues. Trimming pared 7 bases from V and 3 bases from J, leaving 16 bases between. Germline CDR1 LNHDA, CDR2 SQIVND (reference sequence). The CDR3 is CASTALPLGYNEQFF. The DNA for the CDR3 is TGTGCCAGTACGGCCCTACCTCTAGGCTACAATGAGCAGTTCTTC. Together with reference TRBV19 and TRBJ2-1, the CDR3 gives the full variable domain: DGGITQSPKYLFRKEGQNVTLSCEQNLNHDAMYWYRQDPGQGLRLIYYSQIVNDFQKGDIAEGYSVSREKKESFPLTVTSAQKNPTAFYLCASTALPLGYNEQFFGPGTRLTVL.

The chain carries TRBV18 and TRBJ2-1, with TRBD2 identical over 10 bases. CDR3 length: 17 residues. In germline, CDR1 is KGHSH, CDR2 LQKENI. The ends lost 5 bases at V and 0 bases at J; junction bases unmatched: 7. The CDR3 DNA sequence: TGTGCCAGCTCAGGGCTAGCGGGGGCCAGCTCCTACAATGAGCAGTTCTTC. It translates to CASSGLAGASSYNEQFF.

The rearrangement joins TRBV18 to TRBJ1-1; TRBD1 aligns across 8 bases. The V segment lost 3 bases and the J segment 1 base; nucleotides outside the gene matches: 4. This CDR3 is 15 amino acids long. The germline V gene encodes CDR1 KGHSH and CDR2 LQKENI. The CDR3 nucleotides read TGTGCCAGCTCACCCTCGACAGGGGCGAACACTGAAGCTTTCTTT. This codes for CASSPSTGANTEAFF. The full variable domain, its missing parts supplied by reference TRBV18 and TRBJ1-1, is NAGVMQNPRHLVRRRGQEARLRCSPMKGHSHVYWYRQLPEEGLKFMVYLQKENIIDESGMPKERFSAEFPKEGPSILRIQQVVRGDSAAYFCASSPSTGANTEAFFGQGTRLTVV.

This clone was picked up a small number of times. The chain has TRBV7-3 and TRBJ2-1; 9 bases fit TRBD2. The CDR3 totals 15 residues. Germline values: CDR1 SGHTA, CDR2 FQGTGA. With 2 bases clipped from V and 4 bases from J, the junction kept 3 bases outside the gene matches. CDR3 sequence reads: CASSLSSGGYNEQFF. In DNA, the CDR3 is TGTGCCAGCAGCTTATCCAGCGGGGGGTACAATGAGCAGTTCTTC.

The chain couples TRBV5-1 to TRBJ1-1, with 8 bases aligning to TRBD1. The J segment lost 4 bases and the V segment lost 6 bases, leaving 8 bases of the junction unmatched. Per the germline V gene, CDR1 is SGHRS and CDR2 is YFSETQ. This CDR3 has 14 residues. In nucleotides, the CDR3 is TGCGCCAGCACCTCGGACAGGGTGGGCACTGAAGCTTTCTTT. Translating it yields CASTSDRVGTEAFF.

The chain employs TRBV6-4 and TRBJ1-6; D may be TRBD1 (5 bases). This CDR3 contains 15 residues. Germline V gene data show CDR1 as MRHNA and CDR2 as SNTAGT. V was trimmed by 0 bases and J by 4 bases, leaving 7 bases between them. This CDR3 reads CASSDSGGYNSPLHF. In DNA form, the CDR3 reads TGTGCCAGCAGTGACTCCGGGGGGTATAATTCACCCCTCCACTTT.

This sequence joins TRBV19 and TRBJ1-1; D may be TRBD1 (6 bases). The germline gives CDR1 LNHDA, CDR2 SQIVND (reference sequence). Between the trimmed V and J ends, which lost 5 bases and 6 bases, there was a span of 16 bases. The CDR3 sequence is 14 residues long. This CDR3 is CASSQNQGWPEAFF. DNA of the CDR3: TGTGCCAGTAGTCAAAATCAGGGGTGGCCTGAAGCTTTCTTT.

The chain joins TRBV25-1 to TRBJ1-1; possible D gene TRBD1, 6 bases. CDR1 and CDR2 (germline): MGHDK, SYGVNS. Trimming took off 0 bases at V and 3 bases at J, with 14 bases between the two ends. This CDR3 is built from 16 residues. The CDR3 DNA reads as TGTGCCAGCAGTGAATATAGGGGAGGGGGGGACACTGAAGCTTTCTTT. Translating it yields CASSEYRGGGDTEAFF.

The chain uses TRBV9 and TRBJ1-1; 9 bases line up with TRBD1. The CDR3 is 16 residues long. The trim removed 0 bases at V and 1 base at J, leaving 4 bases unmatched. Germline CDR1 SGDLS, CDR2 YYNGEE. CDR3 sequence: CASSVGVDRGNTEAFF. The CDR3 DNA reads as TGTGCCAGCAGCGTAGGGGTGGACAGGGGGAACACTGAAGCTTTCTTT.

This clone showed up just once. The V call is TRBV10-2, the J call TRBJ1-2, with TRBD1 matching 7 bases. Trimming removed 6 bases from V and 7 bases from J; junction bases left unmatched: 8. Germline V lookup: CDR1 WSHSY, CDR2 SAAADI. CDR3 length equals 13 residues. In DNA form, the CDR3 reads TGCGCCAGCAGCGATGACAGGGCGGCTGGCTACACCTTC. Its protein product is CASSDDRAAGYTF.

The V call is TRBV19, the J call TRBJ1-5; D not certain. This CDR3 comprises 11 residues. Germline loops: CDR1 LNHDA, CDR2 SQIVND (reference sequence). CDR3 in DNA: TGTGGGAGCGGGCCCAAGAGGCCCCAGCATTTT. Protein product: CGSGPKRPQHF.

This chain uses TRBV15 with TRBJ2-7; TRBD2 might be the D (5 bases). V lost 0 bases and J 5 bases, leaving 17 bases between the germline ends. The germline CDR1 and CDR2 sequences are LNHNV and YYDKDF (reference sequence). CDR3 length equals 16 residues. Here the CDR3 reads CATSRDIPSSGDEQYF. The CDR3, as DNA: TGTGCCACCAGCAGAGATATCCCTAGCTCGGGCGACGAGCAGTACTTC.

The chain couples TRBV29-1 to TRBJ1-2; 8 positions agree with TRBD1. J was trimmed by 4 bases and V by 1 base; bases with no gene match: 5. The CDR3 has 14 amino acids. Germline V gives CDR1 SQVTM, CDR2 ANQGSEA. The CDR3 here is CSVEGPGQVYGYTF. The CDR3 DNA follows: TGCAGCGTTGAAGGCCCGGGACAGGTCTATGGCTACACCTTC.